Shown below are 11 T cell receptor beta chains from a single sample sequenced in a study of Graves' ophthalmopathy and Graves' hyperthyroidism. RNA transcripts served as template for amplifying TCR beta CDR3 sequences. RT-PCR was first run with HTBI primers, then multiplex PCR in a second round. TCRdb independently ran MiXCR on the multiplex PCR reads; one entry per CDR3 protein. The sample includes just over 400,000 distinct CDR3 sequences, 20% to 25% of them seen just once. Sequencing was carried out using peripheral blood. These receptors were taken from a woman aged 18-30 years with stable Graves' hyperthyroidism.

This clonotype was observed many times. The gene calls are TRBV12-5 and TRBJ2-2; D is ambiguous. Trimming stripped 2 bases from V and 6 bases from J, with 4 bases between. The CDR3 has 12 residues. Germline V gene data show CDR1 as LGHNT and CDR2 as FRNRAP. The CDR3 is CASGLIPGELFF. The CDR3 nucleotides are TGTGCTAGTGGTTTGATCCCCGGGGAGCTGTTTTTT. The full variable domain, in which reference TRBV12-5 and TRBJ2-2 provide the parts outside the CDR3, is DARVTQTPRHKVTEMGQEVTMRCQPILGHNTVFWYRQTMMQGLELLAYFRNRAPLDDSGMPKDRFSAEMPDATLATLKIQPSEPRDSAVYFCASGLIPGELFFGEGSRLTVL.

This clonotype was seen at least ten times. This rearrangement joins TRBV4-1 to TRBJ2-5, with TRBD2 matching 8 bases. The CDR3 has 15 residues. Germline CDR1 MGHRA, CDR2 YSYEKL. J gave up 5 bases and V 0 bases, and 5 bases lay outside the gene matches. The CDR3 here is CASSQDPGTSETQYF. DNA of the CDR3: TGCGCCAGCAGCCAAGATCCCGGGACTAGTGAGACCCAGTACTTC.

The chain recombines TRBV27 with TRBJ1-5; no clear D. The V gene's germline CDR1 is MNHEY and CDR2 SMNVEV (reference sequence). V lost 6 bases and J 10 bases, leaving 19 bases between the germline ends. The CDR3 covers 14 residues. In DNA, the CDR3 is TGTGCCAGCAGCCTAGGGCAATCTGGGGAACCCCAGCATTTT. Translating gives CASSLGQSGEPQHF.

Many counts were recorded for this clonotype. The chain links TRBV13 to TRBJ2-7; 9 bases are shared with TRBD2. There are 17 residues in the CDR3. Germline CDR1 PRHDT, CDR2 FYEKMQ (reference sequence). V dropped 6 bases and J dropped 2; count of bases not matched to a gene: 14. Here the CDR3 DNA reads TGTGCCAGCAGTGGCAGGGGACTGGGACTAGCTACCTACGAGCAGTACTTC. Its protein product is CASSGRGLGLATYEQYF.

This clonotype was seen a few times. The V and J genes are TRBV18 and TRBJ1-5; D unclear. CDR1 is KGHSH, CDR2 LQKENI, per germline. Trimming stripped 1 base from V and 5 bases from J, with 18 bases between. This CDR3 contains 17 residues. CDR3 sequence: CASSPRVLGRVDQPQHF. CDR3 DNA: TGTGCCAGCTCACCACGGGTTCTAGGGCGGGTAGATCAGCCCCAGCATTTT.

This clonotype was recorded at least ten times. DNA of the CDR3: TGTGCCAGCAGTTCGACAGGTTGGGGCACCGGGGAGCTGTTTTTT. Amino acids: CASSSTGWGTGELFF. V gene TRBV6-5 combines with J gene TRBJ2-2, with TRBD1 as a possible D gene (6 bases). Per germline, CDR1 MNHEY and CDR2 SVGAGI. V dropped 4 bases and J dropped 4 bases, with 13 bases sitting between them. There are 15 residues in the CDR3.

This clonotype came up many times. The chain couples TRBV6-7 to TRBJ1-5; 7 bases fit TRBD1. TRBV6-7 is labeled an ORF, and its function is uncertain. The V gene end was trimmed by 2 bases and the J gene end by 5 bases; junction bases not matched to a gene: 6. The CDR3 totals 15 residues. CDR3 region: CASSYGQEWDQPQHF. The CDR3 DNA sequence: TGTGCCAGCAGTTACGGACAGGAATGGGATCAGCCCCAGCATTTT.

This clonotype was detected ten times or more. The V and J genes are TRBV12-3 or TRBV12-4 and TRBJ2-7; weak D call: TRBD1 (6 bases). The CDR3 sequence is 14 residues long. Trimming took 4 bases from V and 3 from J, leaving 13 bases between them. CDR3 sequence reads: CASSYRRGIYEQYF. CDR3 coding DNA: TGTGCCAGCAGTTACCGCAGGGGAATCTACGAGCAGTACTTC.

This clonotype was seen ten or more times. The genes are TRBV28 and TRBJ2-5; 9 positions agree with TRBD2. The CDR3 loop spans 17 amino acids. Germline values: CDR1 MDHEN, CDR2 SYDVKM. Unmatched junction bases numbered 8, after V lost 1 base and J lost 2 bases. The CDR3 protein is CASSLFLAGGPQETQYF. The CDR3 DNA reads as TGTGCCAGCAGTTTATTTCTGGCGGGAGGGCCACAAGAGACCCAGTACTTC.

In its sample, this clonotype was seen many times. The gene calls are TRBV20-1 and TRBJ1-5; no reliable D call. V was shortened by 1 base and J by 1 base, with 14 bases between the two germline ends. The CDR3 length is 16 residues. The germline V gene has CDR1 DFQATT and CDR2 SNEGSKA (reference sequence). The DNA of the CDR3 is TGCAGTGCTAGAGGGGGTGCCGGTGAAAGCAATCAGCCCCAGCATTTT. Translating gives CSARGGAGESNQPQHF.

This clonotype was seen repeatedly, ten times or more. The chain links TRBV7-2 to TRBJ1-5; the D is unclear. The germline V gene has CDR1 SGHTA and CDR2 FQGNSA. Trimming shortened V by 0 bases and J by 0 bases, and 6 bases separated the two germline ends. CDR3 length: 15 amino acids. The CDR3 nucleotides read TGTGCCAGCAGCTTAGCCGGTTATAGCAATCAGCCCCAGCATTTT. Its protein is CASSLAGYSNQPQHF.